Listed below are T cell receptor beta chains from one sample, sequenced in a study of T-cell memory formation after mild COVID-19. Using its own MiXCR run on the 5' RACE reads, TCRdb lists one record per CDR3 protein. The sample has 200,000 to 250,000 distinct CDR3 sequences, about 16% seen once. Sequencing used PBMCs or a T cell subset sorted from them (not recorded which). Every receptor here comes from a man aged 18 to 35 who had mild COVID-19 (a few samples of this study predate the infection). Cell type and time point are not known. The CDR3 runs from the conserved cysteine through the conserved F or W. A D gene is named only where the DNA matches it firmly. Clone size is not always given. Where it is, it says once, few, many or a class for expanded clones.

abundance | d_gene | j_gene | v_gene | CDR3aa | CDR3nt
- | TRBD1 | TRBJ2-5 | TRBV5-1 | CASSTPDRDPGTQYF | TGCGCCAGCAGCACCCCGGACAGGGACCCCGGGACCCAGTACTTC
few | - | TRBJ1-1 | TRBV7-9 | CASSPGGTLTEAFF | TGTGCCAGCAGCCCGGGTGGAACTCTCACTGAAGCTTTCTTT
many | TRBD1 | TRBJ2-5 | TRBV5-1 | CASRAGTEETQYF | TGCGCCAGCAGGGCCGGGACAGAAGAGACCCAGTACTTC
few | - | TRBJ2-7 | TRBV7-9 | CASSLVAGDEQYF | TGTGCCAGCAGCTTGGTAGCCGGAGACGAGCAGTACTTC
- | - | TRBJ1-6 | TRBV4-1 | CASSHVTGQKDSPLHF | TGCGCCAGCAGCCATGTCACCGGGCAAAAAGATTCACCCCTCCACTTT
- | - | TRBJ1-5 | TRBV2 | CASSEEGYQPQHF | TGTGCCAGCAGTGAGGAGGGGTATCAGCCCCAGCATTTT
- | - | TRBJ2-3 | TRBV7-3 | CASSPSRGATDTQYF | TGTGCCAGCAGCCCCTCCCGGGGGGCAACAGATACGCAGTATTTT
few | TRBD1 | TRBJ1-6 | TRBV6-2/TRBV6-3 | CATQRDSVYNSPLHF | TGTGCCACGCAACGGGACAGCGTCTATAATTCACCCCTCCACTTT
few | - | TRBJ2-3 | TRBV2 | CASTPTDTQYF | TGTGCCAGCACCCCGACTGATACGCAGTATTTT
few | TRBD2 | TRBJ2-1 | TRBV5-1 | CASNAGLSSYNEQFF | TGCGCCAGCAACGCGGGACTAAGCTCCTACAATGAGCAGTTCTTC
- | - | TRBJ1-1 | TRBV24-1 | CATSEPQVPPTEAFF | TGTGCCACCAGTGAGCCGCAGGTACCCCCCACTGAAGCTTTCTTT
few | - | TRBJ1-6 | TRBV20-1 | CSARDRRANSPLHF | TGCAGTGCTAGAGATCGACGGGCTAATTCACCCCTCCACTTT
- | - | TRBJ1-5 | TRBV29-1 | CSVGDPNQPQHF | TGCAGCGTTGGGGATCCCAATCAGCCCCAGCATTTT
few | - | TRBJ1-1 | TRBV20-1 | CSARAPATNTEAFF | TGCAGTGCTAGAGCCCCAGCAACGAACACTGAAGCTTTCTTT
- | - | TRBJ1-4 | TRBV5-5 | CASSSRQPHNEKLFF | TGTGCCAGCAGCTCCAGACAGCCACATAATGAAAAACTGTTTTTT
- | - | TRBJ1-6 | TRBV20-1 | CSARVTGQHSPLHF | TGCAGTGCTAGAGTCACAGGGCAGCATTCACCCCTCCACTTT
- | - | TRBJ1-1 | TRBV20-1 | CSAPRAANTEAFF | TGCAGTGCTCCCCGTGCTGCGAACACTGAAGCTTTCTTT
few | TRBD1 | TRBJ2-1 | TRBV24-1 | CATSDASGGSWNEQFF | TGTGCCACCAGTGATGCCTCAGGGGGCTCTTGGAATGAGCAGTTCTTC
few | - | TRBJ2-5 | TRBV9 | CASSVATSGAETQYF | TGTGCCAGCAGCGTAGCTACCTCAGGGGCAGAGACCCAGTACTTC
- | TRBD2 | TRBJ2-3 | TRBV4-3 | CASSQFPGGRGDTQYF | TGCGCCAGCAGCCAATTTCCGGGGGGAAGAGGGGATACGCAGTATTTT
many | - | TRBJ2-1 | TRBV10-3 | CAISQVRGTSSNEQFF | TGTGCCATCAGCCAAGTCCGGGGAACTTCCTCCAATGAGCAGTTCTTC
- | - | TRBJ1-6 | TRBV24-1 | CATSAGPARGYYNSPLHF | TGTGCCACCAGCGCTGGCCCCGCGCGGGGATACTATAATTCACCCCTCCACTTT
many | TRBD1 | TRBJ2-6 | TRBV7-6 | CASSRDRPSGANVLTF | TGTGCCAGCAGCCGGGACAGGCCCTCTGGGGCCAACGTCCTGACTTTC
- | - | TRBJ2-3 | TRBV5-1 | CASSPVLGLDTQYF | TGCGCCAGCAGCCCCGTTTTAGGATTGGATACGCAGTATTTT
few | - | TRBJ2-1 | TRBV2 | CASSERAISSYNEQFF | TGTGCCAGCAGTGAGAGGGCCATTAGCTCCTACAATGAGCAGTTCTTC
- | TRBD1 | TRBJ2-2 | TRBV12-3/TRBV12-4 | CASRPGQGSAGELFF | TGTGCCAGCAGGCCGGGACAGGGTTCCGCCGGGGAGCTGTTTTTT
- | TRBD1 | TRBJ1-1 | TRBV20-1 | CSARDRRQGNTEAFF | TGCAGTGCTAGAGATAGAAGACAGGGGAACACTGAAGCTTTCTTT
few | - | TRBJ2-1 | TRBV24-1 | CATSDSLVQKGEFF | TGTGCCACCAGTGATTCCCTCGTCCAGAAAGGAGAGTTCTTC
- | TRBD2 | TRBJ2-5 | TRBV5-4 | CASSSRVAGAEAQYF | TGTGCCAGCAGCTCCCGGGTAGCGGGGGCCGAGGCCCAGTACTTC
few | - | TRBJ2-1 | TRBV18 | CASSPGAIRGDEQFF | TGTGCCAGCTCACCAGGCGCCATTAGGGGGGATGAGCAGTTCTTC
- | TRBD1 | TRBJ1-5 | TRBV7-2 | CASSLGWGQGASNQPQHF | TGTGCCAGCAGCTTAGGTTGGGGACAGGGGGCGAGCAATCAGCCCCAGCATTTT
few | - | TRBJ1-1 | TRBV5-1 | CASSLDPGLATEAFF | TGCGCCAGCAGCTTGGACCCAGGGCTGGCCACTGAAGCTTTCTTT
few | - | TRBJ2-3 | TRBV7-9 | CASSLGQGSLTDTQYF | TGTGCCAGCAGCTTAGGGCAAGGCAGCCTCACAGATACGCAGTATTTT
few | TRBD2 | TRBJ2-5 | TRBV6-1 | CAGGELASETQYF | TGTGCCGGGGGGGAACTAGCGTCAGAGACCCAGTACTTC
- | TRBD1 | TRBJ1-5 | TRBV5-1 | CASSKGTGALNQPQHF | TGCGCCAGCTCCAAGGGGACAGGGGCCCTCAATCAGCCCCAGCATTTT
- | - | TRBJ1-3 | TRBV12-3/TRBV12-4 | CASSLTATGNTIYF | TGTGCCAGCAGTTTGACAGCAACTGGAAACACCATATATTTT
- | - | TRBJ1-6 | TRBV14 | CASSQGPNRYAPLHF | TGTGCCAGCAGCCAAGGGCCCAACAGATATGCACCCCTCCACTTT
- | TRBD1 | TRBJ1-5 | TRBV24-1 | CATSDDGQGAGNQPQHF | TGTGCCACCAGTGATGATGGACAGGGGGCTGGCAATCAGCCCCAGCATTTT
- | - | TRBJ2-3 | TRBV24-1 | CATSDLWGSSTDTQYF | TGTGCCACCAGTGATTTGTGGGGGTCGAGCACAGATACGCAGTATTTT
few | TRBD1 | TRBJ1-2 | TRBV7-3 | CASSPGTGDIYGYTF | TGTGCCAGCAGCCCCGGGACAGGGGATATCTATGGCTACACCTTC
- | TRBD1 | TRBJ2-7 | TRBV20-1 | CSASPIDRVYEQYF | TGCAGTGCTAGCCCAATTGACAGGGTCTACGAGCAGTACTTC
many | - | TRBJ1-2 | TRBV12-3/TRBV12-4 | CASSDNGYGYTF | TGTGCCAGCAGTGACAACGGATATGGCTACACCTTC
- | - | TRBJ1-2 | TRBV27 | CASSSSGTPLEGYTF | TGTGCCAGCAGTTCATCGGGGACACCGCTAGAAGGCTACACCTTC
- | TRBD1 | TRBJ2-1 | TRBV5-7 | CASSYVPGQGRVVAEQFF | TGTGCCAGCAGCTATGTCCCGGGACAGGGACGGGTTGTAGCCGAGCAGTTCTTC
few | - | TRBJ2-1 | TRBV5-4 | CASSWALASYNEQFF | TGTGCCAGCAGCTGGGCTCTAGCGTCCTACAATGAGCAGTTCTTC
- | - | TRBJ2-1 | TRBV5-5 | CASSLVRQGADEQFF | TGTGCCAGCAGCTTGGTACGCCAGGGAGCCGATGAGCAGTTCTTC
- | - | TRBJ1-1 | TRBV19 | CASRPVGGTEAFF | TGTGCCAGTAGGCCGGTCGGGGGCACTGAAGCTTTCTTT
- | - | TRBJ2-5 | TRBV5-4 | CASSDLQGIQETQYF | TGTGCCAGCAGCGACCTACAGGGAATCCAAGAGACCCAGTACTTC
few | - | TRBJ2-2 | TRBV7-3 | CASSSTVGGTGELFF | TGTGCCAGCAGCTCCACTGTGGGGGGAACCGGGGAGCTGTTTTTT
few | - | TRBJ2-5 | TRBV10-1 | CASSPDVEETQYF | TGCGCCAGCAGTCCCGACGTGGAGGAGACCCAGTACTTC
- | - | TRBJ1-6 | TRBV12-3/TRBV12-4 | CASSLGGAIRSLHF | TGTGCCAGCAGTCTAGGGGGGGCGATACGGTCCCTCCACTTT
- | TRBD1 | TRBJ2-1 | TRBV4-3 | CASSRDSRTDEQFF | TGCGCCAGCAGCCGGGACAGCAGGACAGATGAGCAGTTCTTC